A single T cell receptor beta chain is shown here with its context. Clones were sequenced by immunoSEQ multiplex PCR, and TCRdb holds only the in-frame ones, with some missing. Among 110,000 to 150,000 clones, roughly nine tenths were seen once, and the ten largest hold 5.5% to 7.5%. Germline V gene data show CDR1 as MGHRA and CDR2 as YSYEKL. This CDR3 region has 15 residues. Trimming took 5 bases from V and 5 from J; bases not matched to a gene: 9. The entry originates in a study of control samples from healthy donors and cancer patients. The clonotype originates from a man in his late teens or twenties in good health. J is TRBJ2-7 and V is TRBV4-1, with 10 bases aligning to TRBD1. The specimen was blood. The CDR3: CASSSLDRGRHEQYF. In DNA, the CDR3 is TGCGCCAGCAGCTCCTTGGACAGGGGGAGGCACGAGCAGTACTTC.